This T cell receptor beta chain originates from a study of T cell responses to AZD1222 COVID-19 vaccine. The protocol was immunoSEQ multiplex PCR, while the TCRdb copy is restricted to in-frame clones and leaves out a portion. The table shows about 92,000 clones, with 80% to 90% occurring only once. The CDR3 runs 14 residues. Germline assignment: CDR1 ENHRY and CDR2 SYGVKD. V shed 11 bases and J shed 0 bases, with 17 bases lying between them. The gene calls are TRBV10-3 and TRBJ2-7; D may be TRBD1 (6 bases). The sequence came from an adult in good health. Here the sequenced sample was peripheral blood, taken on day 0 of AZD1222 vaccination. The CDR3 nucleotides are TGTGCCGCCGATACAGGGCCTGACTCCTACGAGCAGTACTTC. Protein: CAADTGPDSYEQYF.